This TCR beta chain derives from a study of T cells after yellow fever vaccination. Overall study results and limits: Booster samples showed a return of most primary-vaccination clones (approximately 95% CD4, 88% CD8). FACS-sorted repertoires might harbor abundant contaminating clonotypes from the bulk population.

Universal primer sites and UMIs were introduced during 5'RACE template-switching synthesis of TCR cDNA. TCRdb re-called the 5' RACE reads with MiXCR, one entry per CDR3 protein. The table includes a few hundred thousand distinct CDR3 sequences, 7.5% to 9% detected once. The CDR3 spans 15 residues. Germline CDR1 reads MGHRA; CDR2 reads YSYEKL. J lost 4 bases, V lost 4 bases, and 4 bases had no gene match. This clonotype was counted only a few times. Its cognate antigen is unknown. This chain links TRBV4-1 with TRBJ2-6, with 7 bases lining up with TRBD1. The TCR was taken from a man aged 18 to 35 who received the YFV17D yellow fever vaccine. The specimen comprised CD4+ T cells sorted from PBMCs, sampled 5 days after the yellow fever booster vaccination. CDR3 sequence (DNA): TGCGCCAGCAGCCTGACAGGGAACGGGGCCAACGTCCTGACTTTC. This encodes CASSLTGNGANVLTF.